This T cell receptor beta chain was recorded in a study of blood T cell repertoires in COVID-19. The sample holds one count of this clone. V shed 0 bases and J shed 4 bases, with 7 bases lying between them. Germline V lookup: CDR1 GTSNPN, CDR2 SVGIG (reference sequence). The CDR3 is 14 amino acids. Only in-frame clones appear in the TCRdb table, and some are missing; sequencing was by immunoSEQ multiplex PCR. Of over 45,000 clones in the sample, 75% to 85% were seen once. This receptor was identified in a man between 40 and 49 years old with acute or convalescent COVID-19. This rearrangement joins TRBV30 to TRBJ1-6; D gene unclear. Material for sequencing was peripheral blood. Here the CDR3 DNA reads TGTGCCTGGAGTGTATACAGTTATAATTCACCCCTCCACTTT. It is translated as CAWSVYSYNSPLHF.